Included here is one TCR beta chain sequence, with context. No antigen is known for it. The data were obtained in a study of cytomegalovirus exposure and HLA in healthy donors. Study-wide results and limits: TCR beta chains numbering 150 to 200 were designated cytomegalovirus-associated. In a later analysis, TCR beta V- and J-gene trimming was associated with a missense DCLRE1C variant. Earlier analysis looked at TCR beta V segments, and most were productive about 87% or about 30% of the time.

The primer mix had 60 Vbeta and 13 Jbeta primers. Assay used: immunoSEQ multiplex PCR; TCRdb lists only in-frame clones, some missing. This sample's table reports about 170,000 clones. Between the trimmed V and J ends, which lost 4 bases and 2 bases, there was a span of 16 bases. This CDR3 region has 15 residues. The V gene's germline CDR1 is SGHNT and CDR2 YYREEE (reference sequence). Sequencing used PBMCs. The genes are TRBV5-4 and TRBJ2-7; the D gene is possibly TRBD1 (6 bases). This TCR derives from a woman aged 60-75 years in good health and CMV-seronegative. The CDR3 sequence is CASSPDWGPTYEQYF. CDR3 coding DNA: TGTGCCAGCAGCCCAGACTGGGGGCCCACCTACGAGCAGTACTTC.